The 15 T cell receptor beta chains listed next were all sequenced from one sample in a study of vaccination and CD4 T cells after COVID-19. Their antigen targets remain unknown. The Oncomine TCR Beta short-read assay was applied to DNA of cultured CD4+ T cells. In TCRdb, the PCR reads were re-called with MiXCR into one record per CDR3 protein. The data show more than 15,000 distinct CDR3 sequences, with approximately 50% seen just once and 4% held by the top ten. Treatment given: 10-day PBMC culture with coronavirus spike peptide pools or control peptides (ViraFEST assay). Sequencing used CD4+ T cells from blood, cultured in vitro, obtained before SARS-CoV-2 vaccination. The receptors shown here come from a human donor who had recovered from COVID-19.

The chain employs TRBV20-1 and TRBJ1-1; D is perhaps TRBD1 (6 bases). The V end was cut by 1 base, the J end by 11 bases, with 14 bases between. Germline-derived CDR1 and CDR2 are DFQATT and SNEGSKA (reference sequence). The CDR3 runs to 12 residues. The CDR3 loop is CSARARGRGAFF. CDR3 DNA sequence: TGCAGTGCTAGAGCCAGGGGACGAGGTGCTTTCTTT.

CDR3 sequence (DNA): TGCAGCGGGAATAAGGGGGCTGGGAATACGCAGTATTTT. Translating gives CSGNKGAGNTQYF. The chain employs TRBV29-1 and TRBJ2-3, with TRBD1 identical over 7 bases. The length of the CDR3 is 13 residues. Germline V CDR1 and CDR2: SQVTM, ANQGSEA. After removal of 7 bases from V and 7 bases from J, the junction contained 11 bases not matched to a gene.

This clonotype was counted a few times. The rearrangement uses TRBV7-2 and TRBJ1-5; D ambiguous. Germline V gene data show CDR1 as SGHTA and CDR2 as FQGNSA. This CDR3 spans 13 amino acids. Trimming pared 6 bases from V and 5 bases from J, leaving 11 bases between. The CDR3 is CASRKTQDQPQHF. The CDR3 coding sequence is TGTGCCAGCAGAAAAACCCAAGATCAGCCCCAGCATTTT.

The CDR3 loop reads CASSLGDGPYGYTF. CDR3 bases: TGCGCCAGCAGCCTCGGGGACGGCCCCTATGGCTACACCTTC. This rearrangement joins TRBV5-1 to TRBJ1-2, with D perhaps TRBD1 (5 bases). The CDR3 is made up of 14 amino acids. Looked up from germline, CDR1 is SGHRS and CDR2 is YFSETQ. The V gene lost 4 bases and the J gene lost 4 bases, with 14 bases spanning the gap.

This rearrangement joins TRBV6-2 or TRBV6-3 to TRBJ1-5, with D perhaps TRBD1 (5 bases). The CDR3 runs 15 residues. Germline loops: CDR1 MNHEY, CDR2 SVGEGT. V was cut by 4 bases and J by 5 bases, with 15 bases left in between. CDR3 nucleotide sequence: TGTGCCAGCAGTTCGGCAGGGATAACCGATCAGCCCCAGCATTTT. This gives the protein CASSSAGITDQPQHF.

The chain combines TRBV20-1 with TRBJ2-4, with a weak D call TRBD1 (6 bases). Germline CDR1 and CDR2: DFQATT and SNEGSKA (reference sequence). Trimming left V 5 bases short and J 0 bases short, with 11 bases between. There are 14 residues in the CDR3. CDR3 in DNA: TGCAGTGCTTACAAGGGGGTAGCCAAAAACATTCAGTACTTC. Translation gives CSAYKGVAKNIQYF.

This sequence joins TRBV7-2 and TRBJ1-2; a weak D match, TRBD1 (5 bases). The CDR3 has 12 amino acids. V lost 5 bases to trimming and J lost 8 bases, with 12 bases between them. From germline, CDR1 is SGHTA and CDR2 FQGNSA. Here the CDR3 reads CASSPWDEGYTF. CDR3 nucleotide sequence: TGTGCCAGCAGCCCATGGGACGAAGGCTACACCTTC.

V and J are TRBV20-1 and TRBJ2-1, with 7 bases fitting TRBD2. The CDR3 contains 16 residues. CDR1 and CDR2 (germline): DFQATT, SNEGSKA (reference sequence). V shed 5 bases, J shed 0 bases, and the junction held 10 bases outside the gene matches. CDR3 bases: TGCAGTGCTTTGGGGGGGTGGAGCAGCTCCTACAATGAGCAGTTCTTC. This translates into CSALGGWSSSYNEQFF.

The chain recombines TRBV28 with TRBJ2-7, with 14 bases identical to TRBD2. The V gene end was trimmed by 5 bases and the J gene end by 6 bases; junction bases not matched to a gene: 12. This CDR3 is built from 17 residues. Germline CDR1 and CDR2: MDHEN and SYDVKM. The CDR3 DNA reads TGTGCCAGCAGTACCCCTGGACTAGCGGGAGGAGCCCTCGAGCAGTACTTC. It translates to CASSTPGLAGGALEQYF.

This clonotype came up a few times. The rearrangement uses TRBV7-9 and TRBJ2-5; the D is unclear. The CDR3 has 10 residues. The V end was cut by 8 bases, the J end by 0 bases, with 1 base between. Germline CDR1 SEHNR, CDR2 FQNEAQ (reference sequence). As DNA, the CDR3 is TGTGCCAGCCACCAAGAGACCCAGTACTTC. Residues: CASHQETQYF. The variable domain in full, with the rest retrieved from reference TRBV7-9 and TRBJ2-5, is DTGVSQNPRHKITKRGQNVTFRCDPISEHNRLYWYRQTLGQGPEFLTYFQNEAQLEKSRLLSDRFSAERPKGSFSTLEIQRTEQGDSAMYLCASHQETQYFGPGTRLLVL.

The chain recombines TRBV5-6 with TRBJ1-2; D call uncertain. The CDR3 is 15 amino acids. The germline V gene has CDR1 SGHDT and CDR2 YYEEEE. V gave up 0 bases and J gave up 6 bases, with 15 bases separating them. CDR3 nucleotide sequence: TGTGCCAGCAGCTTGGTTACGGGATCCTTGGATGGCTACACCTTC. Protein: CASSLVTGSLDGYTF.

This clonotype has just a few counts. The V and J genes are TRBV6-2 or TRBV6-3 and TRBJ1-5; D unresolved. V lost 2 bases and J lost 0, with 8 bases in between. This CDR3 spans 15 amino acids. CDR1 is MNHEY, CDR2 SVGEGT, per germline. The CDR3 region is CASSYEGASNQPQHF. The DNA for the CDR3 is TGTGCCAGCAGTTACGAAGGTGCTAGCAATCAGCCCCAGCATTTT.

The V gene is TRBV29-1, the J gene TRBJ1-1; no clear D gene. The germline V and J ends were trimmed by 3 bases and 4 bases, with 9 bases remaining between them. This CDR3 is built from 12 residues. CDR1 is SQVTM and CDR2 is ANQGSEA in the germline V gene. CDR3 sequence (DNA): TGCAGCGTTGACCGGGGAAGCACTGAAGCTTTCTTT. Translating gives CSVDRGSTEAFF.

The chain employs TRBV4-2 and TRBJ2-5; maybe TRBD1 (7 bases). The length of the CDR3 is 14 residues. CDR1 is LGHNA and CDR2 is YNFKEQ in the germline V gene. V lost 4 bases and J 4 bases, leaving 13 bases between the germline ends. The CDR3 is CASSRTQGGETQYF. In DNA, the CDR3 is TGTGCCAGCAGCCGAACTCAGGGGGGAGAGACCCAGTACTTC.

The rearrangement links TRBV20-1 to TRBJ2-2, with 10 bases lining up with TRBD2. The CDR3 runs to 16 residues. CDR1 and CDR2 from the germline V gene are DFQATT and SNEGSKA (reference sequence). The trim removed 0 bases at V and 6 bases at J, leaving 7 bases unmatched. The chain's CDR3 is CSARDWRAGGAGELFF. The CDR3, as DNA: TGCAGTGCTAGAGATTGGCGAGCGGGAGGGGCCGGGGAGCTGTTTTTT.